These 8 T cell receptor beta chains were sequenced from one sample in a study of cytomegalovirus exposure and HLA in healthy donors. TCRdb keeps only in-frame clones here, not all; method: immunoSEQ multiplex PCR. Of about 49,000 clones listed, 94% were seen once; the top ten hold about 8%. Sequences were obtained from PBMCs. The receptors were sampled from a woman aged 18-29 years in good health and CMV-seropositive.

CDR3 sequence reads: CASSLADSSYEQYF. For the CDR3, the DNA is TGTGCCAGCAGTTTAGCAGACAGCTCCTACGAGCAGTACTTC. The rearrangement joins TRBV28 to TRBJ2-7; TRBD1 is a possible D gene (5 bases). The V end lost 2 bases, the J end lost 0 bases, and 8 bases lay between the germline ends. The CDR3 is 14 amino acids. CDR1 is MDHEN, CDR2 SYDVKM, per germline.

The chain employs TRBV5-1 and TRBJ2-5; no clear D gene. Germline CDR1 and CDR2: SGHRS and YFSETQ. The germline V and J ends were trimmed by 4 bases and 0 bases, with 10 bases remaining between them. This CDR3 comprises 14 residues. For the CDR3, the DNA is TGCGCCAGCAGCCTAACTACCAACCAAGAGACCCAGTACTTC. This encodes CASSLTTNQETQYF.

The chain is built from TRBV28 and TRBJ2-7; 12 nucleotides line up with TRBD2. The V gene end was trimmed by 6 bases and the J gene end by 13 bases; junction bases not matched to a gene: 7. The germline gives CDR1 MDHEN, CDR2 SYDVKM. This CDR3 contains 12 residues. The DNA of the CDR3 is TGTGCCAGCAGACCAACTAGCGGGAGGACCTACTTC. Translated, it gives CASRPTSGRTYF.

The rearrangement uses TRBV7-3 and TRBJ2-7; 7 bases map to TRBD2. V lost 8 bases to trimming and J lost 1 base; unmatched junction nucleotides: 2. The CDR3 has 12 residues. Germline V gene sequence: CDR1 SGHTA, CDR2 FQGTGA. The CDR3 DNA reads TGTGCCAGCGGGACTATTTCCTACGAGCAGTACTTC. As protein: CASGTISYEQYF.

This clone was seen a handful of times. This chain links TRBV4-1 with TRBJ2-7; weak D call: TRBD1 (6 bases). The germline V gene encodes CDR1 MGHRA and CDR2 YSYEKL. The CDR3 loop spans 14 amino acids. Trimming removed 2 bases at V and 6 bases at J, with 14 bases between. The CDR3 region has the DNA TGCGCCAGCAGCCAATTTATTACAGGGATCGAGCAGTACTTC. It is translated as CASSQFITGIEQYF.

V gene TRBV7-9 combines with J gene TRBJ2-2, with unresolved D. The CDR3 spans 14 residues. V lost 4 bases to trimming and J lost 1 base, with 7 bases between them. Germline V gene lookup returns CDR1 SEHNR and CDR2 FQNEAQ (reference sequence). The CDR3 DNA reads TGTGCCAGCAGCTCAGACTGGAACACCGGGGAGCTGTTTTTT. Its translation: CASSSDWNTGELFF.

V usage is TRBV27 and J usage is TRBJ1-4, with 8 bases identical to TRBD1. V dropped 5 bases and J dropped 5; count of bases not matched to a gene: 10. The germline CDR1 and CDR2 sequences are MNHEY and SMNVEV (reference sequence). The CDR3 runs 16 residues. CDR3 in DNA: TGTGCCAGCAGTCCAGGGGGCGCGGGAGTAAATGAAAAACTGTTTTTT. Translated, it gives CASSPGGAGVNEKLFF.

In this sample, this clone is medium-sized. The chain uses TRBV27 and TRBJ2-7, with TRBD1 matching over 8 bases. The V gene's germline CDR1 is MNHEY and CDR2 SMNVEV (reference sequence). The CDR3 is 16 residues long. J gave up 0 bases and V 3 bases, and 7 bases lay outside the gene matches. CDR3 DNA: TGTGCCAGCAGTTTCGGACAGGGATTCAGCTCCTACGAGCAGTACTTC. It is translated as CASSFGQGFSSYEQYF.